These 16 T cell receptor beta chains originate from one sample sequenced in a study of blood T cell repertoires in COVID-19. Libraries were prepared by immunoSEQ multiplex PCR; TCRdb keeps only in-frame clonotypes and omits some of them. The sample records more than 120,000 clones, about 91% being singletons. Specimen: peripheral blood. These receptors all come from a woman between 45 and 65 years old with acute or convalescent COVID-19.

The chain links TRBV5-8 to TRBJ2-7; TRBD2 aligns across 9 bases. V gave up 4 bases and J gave up 2 bases; unmatched junction bases: 7. The germline V gene has CDR1 SGHTS and CDR2 YDEGEE. The CDR3 covers 15 residues. CDR3 protein: CASSPTSGSTYEQYF. The DNA of the CDR3 is TGTGCCAGCAGCCCGACTAGCGGCTCAACCTACGAGCAGTACTTC.

This clone has only one observation. The DNA for the CDR3 is TGTGCCAGCAGCCCACCGGGACTAGCGGGAAAAGAGACCCAGTACTTC. Residues: CASSPPGLAGKETQYF. The chain employs TRBV5-6 and TRBJ2-5; 13 bases line up with TRBD2. CDR1 and CDR2 (germline): SGHDT, YYEEEE. Germline trimming cut 4 bases from V and 3 bases from J; bases unmatched to any gene: 6. The CDR3 loop spans 16 amino acids.

The chain has TRBV3-1 (or the pseudogene TRBV3-2) and TRBJ1-2; D possibly corresponds to TRBD1 (6 bases). This CDR3 has 15 amino acids. Trimming took off 5 bases at V and 0 bases at J, with 13 bases between the two ends. From germline, CDR1 is LGHDT and CDR2 YNNKEL (reference sequence). The CDR3 DNA follows: TGTGCCAGCAGCGATCCAGACAGGCCTAACTATGGCTACACCTTC. Amino acids: CASSDPDRPNYGYTF.

The chain links TRBV4-2 to TRBJ2-6; 8 nucleotides align to TRBD1. There are 17 residues in the CDR3. V was pared by 3 bases and J by 2 bases, with 6 bases of the junction left unmatched. CDR1 is LGHNA, CDR2 YNFKEQ, per germline. CDR3 in amino acids: CASSQDRAVAGANVLTF. The CDR3, as DNA: TGTGCCAGCAGCCAGGACAGGGCAGTTGCTGGGGCCAACGTCCTGACTTTC.

The J gene is TRBJ1-1, the V gene TRBV11-2, with D perhaps matching TRBD1 (6 bases). The CDR3 is made up of 14 amino acids. The V and J ends lost 5 bases and 4 bases respectively, with 14 bases between them. The germline gives CDR1 SGHAT, CDR2 FQNNGV. CDR3 residues: CASSPRGVSTEAFF. The DNA for the CDR3 is TGTGCCAGCAGCCCCAGGGGTGTGAGCACTGAAGCTTTCTTT.

This clone was observed once. V usage is TRBV1 and J usage is TRBJ2-5; the table's TRBD2 call for D was not verified on the DNA. TRBV1 is a listed pseudogene. This CDR3 has 16 amino acids. The CDR3 region is CTSSQERYSSQETQYF. CDR3 nucleotides: TGCACCAGCAGCCAAGAACGGTACTCTTCTCAAGAGACCCAGTACTTC.

The chain uses TRBV7-9 and TRBJ2-1; 8 bases map to TRBD2. V gave up 5 bases and J gave up 2 bases; unmatched junction bases: 5. The CDR3 covers 15 residues. CDR1 and CDR2 (germline): SEHNR, FQNEAQ (reference sequence). The CDR3 DNA follows: TGTGCCAGCAGCCAAAATAGCGGGACCTACAATGAGCAGTTCTTC. This translates into CASSQNSGTYNEQFF.

Remarks on this clone: Other nucleotide sequences in the sample specify the same CDR3. This chain uses TRBV3-1 (or the pseudogene TRBV3-2) with TRBJ1-2; tentative D call: TRBD1 (6 bases). V was shortened by 0 bases and J by 4 bases, with 12 bases between the two germline ends. This CDR3 contains 15 residues. In germline, CDR1 is LGHDT, CDR2 YNNKEL (reference sequence). As DNA, the CDR3 is TGTGCCAGCAGCCAAGATCACGGACAGCGCTATGGCTACACCTTC. Translating it yields CASSQDHGQRYGYTF.

The chain carries TRBV3-1 (or the pseudogene TRBV3-2) and TRBJ1-4; TRBD1 matches at 10 bases. There are 16 residues in the CDR3. Germline CDR1 LGHDT, CDR2 YNNKEL (reference sequence). Unmatched junction bases numbered 1, after V lost 1 base and J lost 2 bases. The CDR3 sequence: CASSQGTGGTNEKLFF. As DNA, the CDR3 is TGTGCCAGCAGCCAAGGGACAGGGGGGACTAATGAAAAACTGTTTTTT.

This rearrangement joins TRBV24-1 to TRBJ1-2; D possibly corresponds to TRBD1 (6 bases). Germline CDR1 is KGHDR and CDR2 is SFDVKD. V lost 1 base, J lost 8 bases, and 7 bases lay in between. There are 12 residues in the CDR3. This chain's CDR3 is CATSDLGGGYTF. CDR3 nucleotides: TGTGCCACCAGTGATTTAGGGGGAGGCTACACCTTC.

This chain links TRBV5-1 with TRBJ2-3; D not resolved. The V end was cut by 0 bases, the J end by 2 bases, with 16 bases between. CDR1 SGHRS and CDR2 YFSETQ come from the germline V gene. The CDR3 totals 17 residues. CDR3 amino acids: CASSLGYGREATDTQYF. CDR3 bases: TGCGCCAGCAGCTTGGGTTACGGTAGAGAAGCCACAGATACGCAGTATTTT.

V usage is TRBV3-1 (or the pseudogene TRBV3-2) and J usage is TRBJ2-5; TRBD2 matches 12 bases. In germline, CDR1 is LGHDT, CDR2 YNNKEL (reference sequence). The CDR3 is 16 residues long. The J segment lost 2 bases and the V segment lost 4 bases, leaving 5 bases of the junction unmatched. The CDR3 nucleotides are TGTGCCAGCAGCCCGACTAGCGGGAGAGGTCAAGAGACCCAGTACTTC. Amino acid sequence: CASSPTSGRGQETQYF.

The chain uses TRBV18 and TRBJ2-1; D is uncertain. Germline assignment: CDR1 KGHSH and CDR2 LQKENI. V was cut by 3 bases and J by 10 bases, with 16 bases left in between. The CDR3 has 14 residues. CDR3 protein: CASSPAASIDEQFF. CDR3 DNA: TGTGCCAGCTCACCGGCCGCTAGTATCGACGAGCAGTTCTTC. Full variable domain (missing parts from reference TRBV18 and TRBJ2-1): NAGVMQNPRHLVRRRGQEARLRCSPMKGHSHVYWYRQLPEEGLKFMVYLQKENIIDESGMPKERFSAEFPKEGPSILRIQQVVRGDSAAYFCASSPAASIDEQFFGPGTRLTVL.

The rearrangement uses TRBV7-3 and TRBJ2-1, with TRBD2 identical over 9 bases. The ends lost 0 bases at V and 5 bases at J; junction bases unmatched: 5. The CDR3 runs 16 residues. Germline lookup yields CDR1 SGHTA and CDR2 FQGTGA. The chain's CDR3 is CASSLTLAGKHNEQFF. DNA for the CDR3: TGTGCCAGCAGCTTAACCCTAGCGGGGAAACACAATGAGCAGTTCTTC.

This chain joins TRBV27 and TRBJ1-2, with D tentatively TRBD1 (5 bases). The CDR3 totals 14 residues. With 6 bases removed from V and 7 bases from J, the gap between germline ends came to 18 bases. The V gene's germline CDR1 is MNHEY and CDR2 SMNVEV (reference sequence). In DNA, the CDR3 is TGTGCCAGCAGGCCCGGGGGGGGGATACTTGGCTACACCTTC. It is translated as CASRPGGGILGYTF.

This clone was counted a few times. The V gene is TRBV11-2, the J gene TRBJ1-4, with TRBD1 matching over 8 bases. V lost 4 bases, J lost 2 bases, and 3 bases stayed unmatched. CDR1 and CDR2 (germline): SGHAT, FQNNGV. There are 15 residues in the CDR3. The DNA of the CDR3 is TGTGCCAGCAGCTCAGGGGGCGTCACTAATGAAAAACTGTTTTTT. It encodes CASSSGGVTNEKLFF.